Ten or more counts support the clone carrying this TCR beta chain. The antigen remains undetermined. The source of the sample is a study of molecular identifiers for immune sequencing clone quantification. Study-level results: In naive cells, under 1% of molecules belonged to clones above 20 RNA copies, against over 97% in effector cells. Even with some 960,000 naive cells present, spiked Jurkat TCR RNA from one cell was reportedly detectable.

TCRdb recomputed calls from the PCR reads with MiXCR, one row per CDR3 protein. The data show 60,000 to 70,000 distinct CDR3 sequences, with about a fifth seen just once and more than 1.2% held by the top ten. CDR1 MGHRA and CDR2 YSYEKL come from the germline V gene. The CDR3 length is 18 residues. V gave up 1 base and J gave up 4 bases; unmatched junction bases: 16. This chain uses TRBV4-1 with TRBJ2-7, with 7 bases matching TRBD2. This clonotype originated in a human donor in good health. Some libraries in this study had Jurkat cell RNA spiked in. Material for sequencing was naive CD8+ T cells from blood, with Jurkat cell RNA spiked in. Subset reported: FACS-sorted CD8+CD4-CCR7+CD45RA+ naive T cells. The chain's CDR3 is CASSQADRAGGRIYEQYF. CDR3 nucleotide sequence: TGCGCCAGCAGCCAAGCGGACCGTGCAGGCGGGAGAATTTACGAGCAGTACTTC.